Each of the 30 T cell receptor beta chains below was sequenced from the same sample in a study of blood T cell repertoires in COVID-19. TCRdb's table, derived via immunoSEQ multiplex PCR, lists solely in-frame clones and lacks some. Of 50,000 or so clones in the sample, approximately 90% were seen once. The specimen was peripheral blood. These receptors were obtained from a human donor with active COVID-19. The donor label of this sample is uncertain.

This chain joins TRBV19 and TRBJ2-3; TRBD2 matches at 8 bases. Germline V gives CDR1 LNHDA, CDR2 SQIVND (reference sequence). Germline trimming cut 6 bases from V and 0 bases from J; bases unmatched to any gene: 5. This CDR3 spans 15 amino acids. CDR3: CASSPTSGSTDTQYF. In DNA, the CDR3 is TGTGCCAGTAGCCCAACTAGCGGCAGCACAGATACGCAGTATTTT.

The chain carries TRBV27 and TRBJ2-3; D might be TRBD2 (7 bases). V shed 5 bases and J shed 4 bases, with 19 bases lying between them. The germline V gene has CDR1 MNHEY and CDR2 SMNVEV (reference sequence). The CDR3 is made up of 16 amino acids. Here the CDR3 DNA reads TGTGCCAGCAGTACCCGGGGGGCTAGAGGGGCAGATACGCAGTATTTT. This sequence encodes CASSTRGARGADTQYF.

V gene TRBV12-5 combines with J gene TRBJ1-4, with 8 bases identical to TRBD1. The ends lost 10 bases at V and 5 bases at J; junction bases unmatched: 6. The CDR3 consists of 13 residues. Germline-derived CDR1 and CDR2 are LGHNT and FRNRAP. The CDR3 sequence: CANLYRGNEKLFF. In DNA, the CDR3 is TGTGCTAACCTTTACAGGGGGAATGAAAAACTGTTTTTT.

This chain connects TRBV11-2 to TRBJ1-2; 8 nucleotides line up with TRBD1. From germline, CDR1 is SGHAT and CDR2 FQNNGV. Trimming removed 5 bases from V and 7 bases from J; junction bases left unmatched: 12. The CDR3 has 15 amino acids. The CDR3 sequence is CASSPRTGKSPGYTF. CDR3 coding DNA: TGTGCCAGCAGCCCCCGGACAGGGAAATCGCCTGGCTACACCTTC.

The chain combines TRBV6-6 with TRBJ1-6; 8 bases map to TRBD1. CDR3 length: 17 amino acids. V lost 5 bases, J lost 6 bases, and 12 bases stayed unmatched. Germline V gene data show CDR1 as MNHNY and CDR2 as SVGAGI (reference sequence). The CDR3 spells CASSLRPGQGANSPLHF. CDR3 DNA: TGTGCCAGCAGTCTCCGTCCAGGACAGGGAGCTAATTCACCCCTCCACTTT.

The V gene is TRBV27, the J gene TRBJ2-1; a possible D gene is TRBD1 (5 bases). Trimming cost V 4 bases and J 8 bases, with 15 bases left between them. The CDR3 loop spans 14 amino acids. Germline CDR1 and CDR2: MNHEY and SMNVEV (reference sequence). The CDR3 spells CASSSGQGADEQFF. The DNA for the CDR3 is TGTGCCAGCAGTTCAGGTCAGGGTGCAGATGAGCAGTTCTTC.

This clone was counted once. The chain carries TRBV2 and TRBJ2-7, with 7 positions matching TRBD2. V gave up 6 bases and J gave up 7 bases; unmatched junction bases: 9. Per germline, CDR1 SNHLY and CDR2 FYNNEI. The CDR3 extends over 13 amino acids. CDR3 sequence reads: CASRVAGEGEQYF. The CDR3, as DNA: TGTGCCAGCAGGGTAGCGGGTGAAGGTGAGCAGTACTTC.

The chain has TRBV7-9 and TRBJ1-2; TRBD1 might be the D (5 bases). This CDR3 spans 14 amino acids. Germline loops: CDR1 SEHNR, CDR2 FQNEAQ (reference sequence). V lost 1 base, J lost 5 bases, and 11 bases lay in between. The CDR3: CASSLGQGTYGYTF. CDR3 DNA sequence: TGTGCCAGCAGCTTAGGCCAGGGAACGTATGGCTACACCTTC.

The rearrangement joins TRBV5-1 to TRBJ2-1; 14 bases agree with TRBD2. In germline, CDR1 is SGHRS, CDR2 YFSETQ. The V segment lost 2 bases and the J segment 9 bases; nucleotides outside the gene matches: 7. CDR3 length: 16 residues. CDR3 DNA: TGCGCCAGCAGCTTCTCGGGACTAGCGGGAGAGAGTGAGCAGTTCTTC. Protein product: CASSFSGLAGESEQFF. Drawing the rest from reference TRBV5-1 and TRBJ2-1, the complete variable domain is KAGVTQTPRYLIKTRGQQVTLSCSPISGHRSVSWYQQTPGQGLQFLFEYFSETQRNKGNFPGRFSGRQFSNSRSEMNVSTLELGDSALYLCASSFSGLAGESEQFFGPGTRLTVL.

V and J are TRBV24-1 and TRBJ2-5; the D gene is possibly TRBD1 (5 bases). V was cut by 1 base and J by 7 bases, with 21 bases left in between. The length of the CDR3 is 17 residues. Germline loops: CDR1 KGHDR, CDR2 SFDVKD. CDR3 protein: CATSDFDSPGSEGTQYF. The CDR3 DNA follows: TGTGCCACCAGTGATTTTGACAGCCCGGGCTCAGAAGGGACCCAGTACTTC.

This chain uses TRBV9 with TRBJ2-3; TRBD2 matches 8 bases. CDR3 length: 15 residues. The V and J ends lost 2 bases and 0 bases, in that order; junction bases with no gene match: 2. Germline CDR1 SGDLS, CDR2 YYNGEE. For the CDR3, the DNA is TGTGCCAGCAGCGTGACTAGCGCGAGCACAGATACGCAGTATTTT. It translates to CASSVTSASTDTQYF. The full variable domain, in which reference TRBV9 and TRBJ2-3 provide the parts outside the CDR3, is DSGVTQTPKHLITATGQRVTLRCSPRSGDLSVYWYQQSLDQGLQFLIQYYNGEERAKGNILERFSAQQFPDLHSELNLSSLELGDSALYFCASSVTSASTDTQYFGPGTRLTVL.

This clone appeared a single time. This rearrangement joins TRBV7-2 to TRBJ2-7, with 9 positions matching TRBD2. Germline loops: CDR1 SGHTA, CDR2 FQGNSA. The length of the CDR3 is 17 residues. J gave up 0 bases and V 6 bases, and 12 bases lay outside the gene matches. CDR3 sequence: CASSQSPSGRSSYEQYF. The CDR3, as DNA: TGTGCCAGCAGTCAATCCCCCAGCGGGAGGAGCTCCTACGAGCAGTACTTC.

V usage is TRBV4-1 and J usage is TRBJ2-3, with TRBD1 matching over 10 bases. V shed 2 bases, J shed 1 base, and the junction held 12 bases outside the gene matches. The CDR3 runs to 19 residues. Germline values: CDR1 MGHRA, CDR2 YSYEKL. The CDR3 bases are TGCGCCAGCAGCCAAAACCCACCTCAGACAGGGGGCCGCACAGATACGCAGTATTTT. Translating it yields CASSQNPPQTGGRTDTQYF.

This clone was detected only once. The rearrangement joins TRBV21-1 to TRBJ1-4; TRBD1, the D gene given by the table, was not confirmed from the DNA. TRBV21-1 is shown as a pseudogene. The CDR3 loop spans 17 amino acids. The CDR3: CASSKAPGTAGNEKLFF. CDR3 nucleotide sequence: TGTGCCAGCAGCAAAGCCCCCGGGACAGCGGGTAATGAAAAACTGTTTTTT.

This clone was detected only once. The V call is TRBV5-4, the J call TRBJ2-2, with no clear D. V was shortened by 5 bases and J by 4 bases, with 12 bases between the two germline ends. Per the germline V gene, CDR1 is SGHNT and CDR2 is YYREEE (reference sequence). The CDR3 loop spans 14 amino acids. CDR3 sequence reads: CASSPDTATGELFF. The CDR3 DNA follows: TGTGCCAGCAGTCCCGACACAGCCACCGGGGAGCTGTTTTTT.

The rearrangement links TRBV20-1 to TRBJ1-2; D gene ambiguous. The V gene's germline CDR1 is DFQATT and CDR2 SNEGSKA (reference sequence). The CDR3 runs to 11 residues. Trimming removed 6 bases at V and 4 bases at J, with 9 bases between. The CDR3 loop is CSAQRGYGYTF. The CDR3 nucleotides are TGCAGTGCCCAACGCGGCTATGGCTACACCTTC.

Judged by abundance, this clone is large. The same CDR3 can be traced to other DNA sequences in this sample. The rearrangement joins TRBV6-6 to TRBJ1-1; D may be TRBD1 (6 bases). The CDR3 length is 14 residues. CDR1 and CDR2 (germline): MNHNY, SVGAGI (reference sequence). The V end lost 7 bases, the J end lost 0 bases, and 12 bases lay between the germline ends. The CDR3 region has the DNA TGTGCCAGCACCCCCACAGGGTTGAACACTGAAGCTTTCTTT. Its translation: CASTPTGLNTEAFF.

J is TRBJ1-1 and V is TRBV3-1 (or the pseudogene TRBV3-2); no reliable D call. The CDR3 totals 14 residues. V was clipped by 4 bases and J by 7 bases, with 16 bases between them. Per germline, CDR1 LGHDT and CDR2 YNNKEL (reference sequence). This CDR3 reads CASSLIGAPGEAFF. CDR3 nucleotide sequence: TGTGCCAGCAGCCTCATCGGAGCTCCGGGTGAAGCTTTCTTT.

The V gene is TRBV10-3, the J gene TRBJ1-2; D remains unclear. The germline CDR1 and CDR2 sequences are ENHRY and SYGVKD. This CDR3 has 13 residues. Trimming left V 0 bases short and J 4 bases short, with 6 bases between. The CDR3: CAISESDFYGYTF. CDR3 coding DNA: TGTGCCATCAGTGAGTCGGACTTCTATGGCTACACCTTC.

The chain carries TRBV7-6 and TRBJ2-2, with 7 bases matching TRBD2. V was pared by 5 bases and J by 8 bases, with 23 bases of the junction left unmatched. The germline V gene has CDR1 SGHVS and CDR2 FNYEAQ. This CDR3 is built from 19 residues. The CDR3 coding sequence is TGTGCCAGCAGCCCCCATGCGGGAGTAACAGTTGGGTCGTTTGGGGAGCTGTTTTTT. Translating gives CASSPHAGVTVGSFGELFF.

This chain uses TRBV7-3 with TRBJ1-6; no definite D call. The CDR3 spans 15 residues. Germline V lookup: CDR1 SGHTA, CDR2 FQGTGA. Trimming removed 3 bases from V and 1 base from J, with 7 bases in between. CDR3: CASSLTGSYNSPLHF. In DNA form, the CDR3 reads TGTGCCAGCAGCTTGACGGGGTCCTATAATTCACCCCTCCACTTT.

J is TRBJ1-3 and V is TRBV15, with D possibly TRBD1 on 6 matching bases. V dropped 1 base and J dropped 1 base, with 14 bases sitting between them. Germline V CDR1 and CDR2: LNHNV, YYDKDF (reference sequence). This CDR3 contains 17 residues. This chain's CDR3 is CATSRGGRGNSGNTIYF. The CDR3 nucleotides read TGTGCCACCAGCAGAGGGGGGCGGGGGAATTCTGGAAACACCATATATTTT.

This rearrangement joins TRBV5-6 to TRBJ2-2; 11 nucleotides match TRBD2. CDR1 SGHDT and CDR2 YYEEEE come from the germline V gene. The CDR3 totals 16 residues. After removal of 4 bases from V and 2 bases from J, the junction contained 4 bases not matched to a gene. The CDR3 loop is CASSVGLAVNTGELFF. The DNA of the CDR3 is TGTGCCAGCAGCGTGGGACTAGCGGTTAACACCGGGGAGCTGTTTTTT.

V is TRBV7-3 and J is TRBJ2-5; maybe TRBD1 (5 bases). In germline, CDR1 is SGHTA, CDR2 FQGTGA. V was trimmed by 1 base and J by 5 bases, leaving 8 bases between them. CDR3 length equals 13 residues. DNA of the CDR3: TGTGCCAGCAGCTTAAAGGGGTGGGAGACCCAGTACTTC. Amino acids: CASSLKGWETQYF.

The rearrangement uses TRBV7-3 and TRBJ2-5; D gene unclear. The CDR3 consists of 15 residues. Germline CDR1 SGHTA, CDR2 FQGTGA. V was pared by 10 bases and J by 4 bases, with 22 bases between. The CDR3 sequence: CATKATPMAGETQYF. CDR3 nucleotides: TGTGCCACCAAGGCGACACCTATGGCAGGAGAGACCCAGTACTTC.

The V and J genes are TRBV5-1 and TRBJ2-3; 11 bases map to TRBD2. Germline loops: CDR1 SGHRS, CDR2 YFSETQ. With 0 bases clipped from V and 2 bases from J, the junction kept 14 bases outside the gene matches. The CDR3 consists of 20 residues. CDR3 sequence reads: CASSLAGHRETSGDTDTQYF. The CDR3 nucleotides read TGCGCCAGCAGCTTGGCCGGCCACAGGGAGACTAGCGGGGACACAGATACGCAGTATTTT.

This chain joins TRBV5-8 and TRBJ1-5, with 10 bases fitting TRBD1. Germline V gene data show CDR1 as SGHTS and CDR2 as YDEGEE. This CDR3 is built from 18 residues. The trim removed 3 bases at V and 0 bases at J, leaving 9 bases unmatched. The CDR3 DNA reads TGTGCCAGCAGCTCCGGACAGGGGGTCGGGTATAGCAATCAGCCCCAGCATTTT. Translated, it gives CASSSGQGVGYSNQPQHF.

The CDR3 bases are TGTGCCAGCACCAGGGGGTCGAGCGGAGAATGGGTCGAGACCCAGTACTTC. Its translation: CASTRGSSGEWVETQYF. V and J are TRBV9 and TRBJ2-5, with 7 bases lining up with TRBD1. The CDR3 covers 17 residues. CDR1 SGDLS and CDR2 YYNGEE come from the germline V gene. V trimming: 6 bases; J trimming: 5 bases; junction bases outside the gene matches: 19. The full variable domain, its missing parts supplied by reference TRBV9 and TRBJ2-5, is DSGVTQTPKHLITATGQRVTLRCSPRSGDLSVYWYQQSLDQGLQFLIQYYNGEERAKGNILERFSAQQFPDLHSELNLSSLELGDSALYFCASTRGSSGEWVETQYFGPGTRLLVL.

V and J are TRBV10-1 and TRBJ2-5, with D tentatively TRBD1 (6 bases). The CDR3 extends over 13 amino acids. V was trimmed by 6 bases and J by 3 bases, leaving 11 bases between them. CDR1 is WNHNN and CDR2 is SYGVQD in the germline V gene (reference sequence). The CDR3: CASSRTGKETQYF. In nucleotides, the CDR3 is TGCGCCAGCAGCCGAACAGGGAAAGAGACCCAGTACTTC.

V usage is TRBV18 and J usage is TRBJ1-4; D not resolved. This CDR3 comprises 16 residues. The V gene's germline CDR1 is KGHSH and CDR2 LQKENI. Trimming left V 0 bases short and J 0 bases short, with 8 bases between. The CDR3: CASSPPGSTTNEKLFF. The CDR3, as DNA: TGTGCCAGCTCACCACCGGGCTCTACAACTAATGAAAAACTGTTTTTT. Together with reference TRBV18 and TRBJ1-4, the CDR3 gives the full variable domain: NAGVMQNPRHLVRRRGQEARLRCSPMKGHSHVYWYRQLPEEGLKFMVYLQKENIIDESGMPKERFSAEFPKEGPSILRIQQVVRGDSAAYFCASSPPGSTTNEKLFFGSGTQLSVL.